Following are 22 T cell receptor beta chains from one sample sequenced in a study of CD8+ T cells in alopecia areata (dated by TCRdb to the late 2010s). Library creation used the immunoSEQ multiplex PCR assay. RNA was extracted from all samples and reverse transcribed into cDNA, which served as template for TCR sequencing. TCRdb retrieved this table from immuneACCESS and kept in-frame rearrangements only. Not all clones are present; in checked studies, unresolved V genes account for under half, and no reason is known for the remainder. This sample holds hundreds of thousands of clones; around 62% were observed only once. The ten largest clones capture approximately 0.44% of the sample. The time point label, read with the paper, signifies: baseline before oral tofacitinib. The source material was CD4+ T cells sorted from blood, sampled at week 0. These TCRs come from a human donor with alopecia areata.

This clone has a single count. The genes are TRBV5-6 and TRBJ2-3; D ambiguous. The germline gives CDR1 SGHDT, CDR2 YYEEEE. This CDR3 is built from 12 residues. V dropped 8 bases and J dropped 8 bases, with 15 bases sitting between them. Here the CDR3 reads CASTLLDGTQYF. The CDR3 DNA sequence: TGTGCCAGTACCCTGCTGGATGGTACGCAGTATTTT. Combining the CDR3 with reference TRBV5-6 and TRBJ2-3 gives the whole variable domain DAGVTQSPTHLIKTRGQQVTLRCSPKSGHDTVSWYQQALGQGPQFIFQYYEEEERQRGNFPDRFSGHQFPNYSSELNVNALLLGDSALYLCASTLLDGTQYFGPGTRLTVL.

The chain joins TRBV5-6 to TRBJ2-7; D possibly matches TRBD1 or TRBD2 (5 bases each). The CDR3 totals 16 residues. The germline V gene has CDR1 SGHDT and CDR2 YYEEEE. V was clipped by 3 bases and J by 2 bases, with 18 bases between them. In DNA form, the CDR3 reads TGTGCCAGCAGCTCCCTTCTAGGGGACCTTACCTACGAGCAGTACTTC. The encoded protein is CASSSLLGDLTYEQYF.

This clone was recorded only once. The CDR3 DNA follows: TGTGCCAGCAGCCGTTACTTTAGCGGGTTAGGGAAGACCCAGTACTTC. It translates to CASSRYFSGLGKTQYF. The V gene is TRBV5-4, the J gene TRBJ2-5; 7 bases map to TRBD2. V shed 4 bases and J 6 bases; nucleotides not matched to a gene: 15. The CDR3 length is 16 residues. Germline loops: CDR1 SGHNT, CDR2 YYREEE (reference sequence).

A few counts support this clone. The V call is TRBV6-5, the J call TRBJ2-1; D remains ambiguous. The CDR3 sequence is 14 residues long. V lost 0 bases and J lost 1, with 4 bases in between. Germline CDR1 and CDR2: MNHEY and SVGAGI. The CDR3 DNA reads as TGTGCCAGCAGTTACTCGATGTCCTACAATGAGCAGTTCTTC. Its translation: CASSYSMSYNEQFF.

The rearrangement joins TRBV30 to TRBJ2-5, with 9 bases fitting TRBD2. CDR1 GTSNPN and CDR2 SVGIG come from the germline V gene (reference sequence). CDR3 length: 15 residues. V was pared by 3 bases and J by 4 bases, with 9 bases of the junction left unmatched. The CDR3 DNA reads as TGTGCCTGGAGAGCAGGCGGGAGGGCCCCAGAGACCCAGTACTTC. This sequence encodes CAWRAGGRAPETQYF. The full variable domain, with the rest looked up from reference TRBV30 and TRBJ2-5, is SQTIHQWPATLVQPVGSPLSLECTVEGTSNPNLYWYRQAAGRGLQLLFYSVGIGQISSEVPQNLSASRPQDRQFILSSKKLLLSDSGFYLCAWRAGGRAPETQYFGPGTRLLVL.

This clone was observed a handful of times. The gene calls are TRBV7-8 and TRBJ2-7; D is perhaps TRBD1 (6 bases). Trimming pared 7 bases from V and 0 bases from J, leaving 13 bases between. Per the germline V gene, CDR1 is SGHVS and CDR2 is FQNEAQ. This CDR3 contains 14 residues. This CDR3 is CASTSDSSSYEQYF. CDR3 nucleotides: TGTGCCAGCACGTCGGACAGTAGCTCCTACGAGCAGTACTTC.

This CDR3 reads CAWSLRGRPGQPQHF. CDR3 sequence (DNA): TGTGCCTGGAGTCTCCGCGGAAGGCCTGGCCAGCCCCAGCATTTT. J is TRBJ1-5 and V is TRBV30; no definite D call. Per germline, CDR1 GTSNPN and CDR2 SVGIG (reference sequence). Deletions cut 2 bases from V and 7 bases from J, with 18 bases between. CDR3 length: 15 residues. The full variable domain, completed using reference TRBV30 and TRBJ1-5, is SQTIHQWPATLVQPVGSPLSLECTVEGTSNPNLYWYRQAAGRGLQLLFYSVGIGQISSEVPQNLSASRPQDRQFILSSKKLLLSDSGFYLCAWSLRGRPGQPQHFGDGTRLSIL.

This clone was found a few times. At one of its ends the junction is not consistent with the germline gene, which may arise from a read error. The chain employs TRBV29-1 and TRBJ2-1; 8 nucleotides match TRBD2. This CDR3 region has 16 residues. Germline V gene sequence: CDR1 SQVTM, CDR2 ANQGSEA. The CDR3 nucleotides are TGCAGCGTTGAAGATAGAGCTAGCGGGTCCTCCAATGAGCAGTTCTTC. Translated, it gives CSVEDRASGSSNEQFF.

CDR3 residues: CAWSQQGLGNEQFF. The DNA for the CDR3 is TGTGCCTGGAGTCAACAGGGCTTGGGCAATGAGCAGTTCTTC. The chain couples TRBV30 to TRBJ2-1; maybe TRBD1 (6 bases). Germline lookup yields CDR1 GTSNPN and CDR2 SVGIG (reference sequence). The CDR3 is made up of 14 amino acids. Trimming pared 2 bases from V and 6 bases from J, leaving 14 bases between. Full variable domain (outside the CDR3, taken from reference TRBV30 and TRBJ2-1): SQTIHQWPATLVQPVGSPLSLECTVEGTSNPNLYWYRQAAGRGLQLLFYSVGIGQISSEVPQNLSASRPQDRQFILSSKKLLLSDSGFYLCAWSQQGLGNEQFFGPGTRLTVL.

The chain carries TRBV4-1 and TRBJ1-6; 7 nucleotides align to TRBD1. From germline, CDR1 is MGHRA and CDR2 YSYEKL. This CDR3 comprises 17 residues. J lost 6 bases, V lost 0 bases, and 8 bases had no gene match. DNA of the CDR3: TGCGCCAGCAGCCAAGAGGCAGGGGGTCTATCTAATTCACCCCTCCACTTT. The encoded protein is CASSQEAGGLSNSPLHF.

V is TRBV5-1 and J is TRBJ2-1; D remains ambiguous. Germline values: CDR1 SGHRS, CDR2 YFSETQ. With 2 bases removed from V and 6 bases from J, the gap between germline ends came to 9 bases. The CDR3 totals 13 residues. CDR3 amino acids: CASSFGNTNEQFF. The CDR3 DNA reads TGCGCCAGCAGCTTTGGCAATACCAATGAGCAGTTCTTC.

The gene calls are TRBV4-1 and TRBJ1-2; 10 bases match TRBD1. The V gene end was trimmed by 3 bases and the J gene end by 6 bases; junction bases not matched to a gene: 4. CDR3 length equals 14 residues. The germline gives CDR1 MGHRA, CDR2 YSYEKL. CDR3 nucleotides: TGCGCCAGCAGCCATCCGGGACAGGGGAATGGCTACACCTTC. Its translation is CASSHPGQGNGYTF.

The V call is TRBV2, the J call TRBJ2-3; D not resolved. Germline V gene sequence: CDR1 SNHLY, CDR2 FYNNEI. V lost 7 bases to trimming and J lost 3 bases, with 5 bases between them. The CDR3 contains 11 residues. The CDR3 coding sequence is TGTGCCAGCACGATGACAGATACGCAGTATTTT. This codes for CASTMTDTQYF.

The chain links TRBV11-2 to TRBJ1-2, with D perhaps TRBD1 (5 bases). The CDR3 is made up of 15 amino acids. Germline CDR1 and CDR2: SGHAT and FQNNGV. Trimming removed 0 bases at V and 8 bases at J, with 16 bases between. The CDR3 sequence is CASSLDLVRVGGYTF. CDR3 in DNA: TGTGCCAGCAGCTTAGATCTGGTCAGGGTGGGCGGCTACACCTTC.

The CDR3 nucleotides read TGCAGCGTTGGGGAAAATGAAAAACTGTTTTTT. This codes for CSVGENEKLFF. The chain has TRBV29-1 and TRBJ1-4; D unclear. V lost 4 bases and J lost 5, with 5 bases in between. Germline V CDR1 and CDR2: SQVTM, ANQGSEA. CDR3 size: 11 residues. The variable domain in full, completed from reference TRBV29-1 and TRBJ1-4, reads SAVISQKPSRDICQRGTSLTIQCQVDSQVTMMFWYRQQPGQSLTLIATANQGSEATYESGFVIDKFPISRPNLTFSTLTVSNMSPEDSSIYLCSVGENEKLFFGSGTQLSVL.

V and J are TRBV7-9 and TRBJ2-3; a weak D match, TRBD1 (5 bases). Germline V CDR1 and CDR2: SEHNR, FQNEAQ (reference sequence). The germline V and J ends were trimmed by 1 base and 2 bases, with 7 bases remaining between them. The CDR3 totals 14 residues. CDR3 nucleotide sequence: TGTGCCAGCAGCTTAGTGACAGTCACAGATACGCAGTATTTT. Its protein product is CASSLVTVTDTQYF.

This clone has more than one count but fewer than ten. The V call is TRBV12-5, the J call TRBJ1-4; 7 bases fit TRBD1. V was pared by 6 bases and J by 5 bases, with 6 bases of the junction left unmatched. The CDR3 is made up of 14 amino acids. Looked up from germline, CDR1 is LGHNT and CDR2 is FRNRAP. This CDR3 is CASGTRTGNEKLFF. The CDR3 DNA sequence: TGTGCTAGTGGGACGAGGACAGGAAATGAAAAACTGTTTTTT.

The V gene is TRBV9, the J gene TRBJ2-1, with TRBD2 identical over 9 bases. CDR3 size: 16 residues. CDR1 and CDR2 (germline): SGDLS, YYNGEE. V shed 4 bases and J 4 bases; nucleotides not matched to a gene: 9. The CDR3 spells CASSPRRRGGYNEQFF. Here the CDR3 DNA reads TGTGCCAGCAGCCCCCGGAGGCGGGGGGGATACAATGAGCAGTTCTTC. The full variable domain, its missing parts supplied by reference TRBV9 and TRBJ2-1, is DSGVTQTPKHLITATGQRVTLRCSPRSGDLSVYWYQQSLDQGLQFLIQYYNGEERAKGNILERFSAQQFPDLHSELNLSSLELGDSALYFCASSPRRRGGYNEQFFGPGTRLTVL.

The chain employs TRBV6-1 and TRBJ1-5; weak D call: TRBD1 (5 bases). V lost 5 bases and J 1 base, leaving 9 bases between the germline ends. The CDR3 contains 14 residues. The germline V gene encodes CDR1 MNHNS and CDR2 SASEGT. CDR3: CASSSRESNQPQHF. The CDR3 nucleotides are TGTGCCAGCAGTTCCAGGGAAAGCAATCAGCCCCAGCATTTT.

This chain uses TRBV6-5 with TRBJ2-1; a possible D gene is TRBD1 (6 bases). With 4 bases removed from V and 3 bases from J, the gap between germline ends came to 10 bases. The CDR3 sequence is 14 residues long. Germline V gives CDR1 MNHEY, CDR2 SVGAGI. The CDR3 loop reads CASSSGQHYNEQFF. In DNA, the CDR3 is TGTGCCAGCAGTTCGGGACAACACTACAATGAGCAGTTCTTC.

The V and J genes are TRBV25-1 and TRBJ2-6; D gene uncertain. CDR3 length equals 15 residues. V dropped 3 bases and J dropped 0 bases, with 6 bases sitting between them. CDR1 and CDR2 from the germline V gene are MGHDK and SYGVNS. This CDR3 reads CASSDTGSGANVLTF. Written as DNA, the CDR3 is TGTGCCAGCAGTGATACGGGCTCTGGGGCCAACGTCCTGACTTTC.

The chain combines TRBV29-1 with TRBJ2-5; D is ambiguous. CDR1 is SQVTM, CDR2 ANQGSEA, per germline. CDR3 length: 12 amino acids. V was trimmed by 4 bases and J by 4 bases, leaving 10 bases between them. Here the CDR3 reads CSVVSSGETQYF. The CDR3 nucleotides are TGCAGCGTTGTGTCCAGTGGAGAGACCCAGTACTTC.